Included here is one T cell receptor (beta chain) sequence, with context. What this receptor recognizes is not known. Per-base quality was not reported, and no clone a single base away is much larger than it. Via the germline V gene, CDR1 is MDHEN and CDR2 SYDVKM. Germline trimming amounts to 3 bases on V and 3 bases on J, with 3 as the count of junction bases outside the gene matches. Taken from cysteine to phenylalanine, the CDR3 has 16 residues. Only the CDR3 part of the read is kept: 48 bases, read in frame from the first base. The method behind the library was the immunoSEQ multiplex PCR assay. TCRdb carries this immuneACCESS record with in-frame sequences only. Its versions omit some clonotypes, under half of them owing to an unresolved V gene in the studies checked, with the rest unexplained. Present in this sample are around 100,000 clones, approximately 95% of which were seen just once. The leading ten clones occupy about 0.3% of the sample.

These data come from a study of technical replicates of blood from a few donors (dated by TCRdb to the late 2010s). The V gene is TRBV28 and the J gene is TRBJ2-2; 11 nucleotides in the junction match TRBD2. Sequenced sample: T cells isolated from PBMCs. The receptor comes from a human donor in good health. The CDR3 loop reads CASSLAGLADTGELFF. The DNA sequence follows: TGTGCCAGCAGTTTGGCGGGACTAGCGGACACCGGGGAGCTGTTTTTT.